This T cell receptor (beta chain) was captured in a study of OX40 agonist ivuxolimab in advanced cancers. Across the whole study: Those treated in dose escalation had hepatocellular carcinoma, melanoma, renal cell cancer or head and neck cancer. Allowance was made for prior anti-PD-1, anti-PD-L1 or anti-CTLA-4 therapy, and about 40% had some.

Sequenced by immunoSEQ multiplex PCR; TCRdb stores in-frame clones only, minus some. The sample contains tens of thousands of clones, roughly 80% of which appear only once. As to this clone: The antigen is not known.

With autoimmune disease history or systemic immunosuppression, patients were excluded. V was clipped by 5 bases and J by 3 bases; unmatched bases: 3. Germline assignment: CDR1 GTSNPN and CDR2 SVGIG (reference sequence). This CDR3 has 13 amino acids. Study outcomes and limitations: The study observed clonal expansion of CD4+ and CD8+ blood T cells by week 6 at 0.1 to 3.0 mg/kg.

This receptor was identified in an adult with an advanced solid tumor such as melanoma, head and neck, liver or kidney cancer. The chain joins TRBV30 to TRBJ2-5, with 10 bases aligning to TRBD2. The material was CD4+ or CD8+ T cells sorted from blood, obtained in a trial of the OX40 agonist ivuxolimab. The CDR3 loop is CAWSGLAEETQYF. As DNA, the CDR3 is TGTGCCTGGTCCGGACTAGCGGAAGAGACCCAGTACTTC.